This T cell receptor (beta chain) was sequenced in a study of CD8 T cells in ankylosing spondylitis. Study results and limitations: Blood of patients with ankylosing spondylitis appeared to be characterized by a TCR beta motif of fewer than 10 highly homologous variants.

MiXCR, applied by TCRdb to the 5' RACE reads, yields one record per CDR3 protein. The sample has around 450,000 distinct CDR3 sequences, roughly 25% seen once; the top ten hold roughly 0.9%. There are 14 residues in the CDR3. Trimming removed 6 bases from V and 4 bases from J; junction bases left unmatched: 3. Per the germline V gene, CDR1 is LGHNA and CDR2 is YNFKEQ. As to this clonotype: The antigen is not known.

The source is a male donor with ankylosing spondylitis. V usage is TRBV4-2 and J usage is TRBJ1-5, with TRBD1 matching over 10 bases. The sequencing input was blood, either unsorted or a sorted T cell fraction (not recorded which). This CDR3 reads CASSGGQGNQPQHF. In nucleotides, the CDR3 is TGTGCCAGCAGTGGGGGACAGGGGAATCAGCCCCAGCATTTT.